This T cell receptor beta chain was sequenced in a study of T-cell memory formation after mild COVID-19. This clonotype was seen repeatedly, ten times or more. TCRdb reprocessed the 5' RACE reads via MiXCR and lists one record per CDR3 protein. Seen here are hundreds of thousands of distinct CDR3 sequences, 15% to 20% observed once, and the top ten hold less than 10%. Trimming took 5 bases from V and 5 from J, leaving 16 bases between them. The CDR3 length is 14 residues. Germline CDR1 is MNHEY and CDR2 is SVGAGI. This chain joins TRBV6-5 and TRBJ2-7; possible D gene TRBD1, 6 bases. The clonotype comes from an adult woman who had mild COVID-19 (a few samples of this study predate the infection). Cell type and time point are not known. Sequenced input: PBMCs or a T cell subset sorted from them (not recorded which). The CDR3 DNA follows: TGTGCCAGCAGTCAACGACAGGCCTCGGACGAGCAGTACTTC. Residues: CASSQRQASDEQYF.